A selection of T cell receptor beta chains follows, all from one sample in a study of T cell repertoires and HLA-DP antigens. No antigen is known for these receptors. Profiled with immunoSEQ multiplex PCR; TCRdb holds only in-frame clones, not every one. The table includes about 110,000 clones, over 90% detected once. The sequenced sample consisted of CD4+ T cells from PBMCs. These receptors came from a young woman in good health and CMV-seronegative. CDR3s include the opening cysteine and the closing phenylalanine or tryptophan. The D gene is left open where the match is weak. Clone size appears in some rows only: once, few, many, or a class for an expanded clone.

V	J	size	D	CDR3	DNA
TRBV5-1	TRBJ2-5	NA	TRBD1	CASSADGQGARETQYF	TGCGCCAGCAGCGCGGACGGACAGGGGGCGAGGGAGACCCAGTACTTC
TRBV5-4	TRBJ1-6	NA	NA	CASSLDRDRSPLHF	TGTGCCAGCAGCTTGGACAGGGATCGGTCACCCCTCCACTTT
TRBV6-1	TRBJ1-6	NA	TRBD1	CASTLDRDSPLHF	TGTGCCAGCACTCTGGACAGGGATTCACCCCTCCACTTT
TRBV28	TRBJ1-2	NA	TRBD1	CASSLRPGTGPTYGYTF	TGTGCCAGCAGTCTCCGCCCCGGGACAGGGCCCACCTATGGCTACACCTTC
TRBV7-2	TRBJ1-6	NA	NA	CASSLRQVVGSPLHF	TGTGCCAGCAGCCTGCGACAGGTTGTTGGGTCACCCCTCCACTTT
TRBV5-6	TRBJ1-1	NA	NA	CASSSIWAEMNTEAFF	TGTGCCAGCAGCTCGATCTGGGCAGAAATGAACACTGAAGCTTTCTTT
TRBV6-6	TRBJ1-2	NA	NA	CASSLDGAAGGYTF	TGTGCCAGCAGCCTAGACGGAGCTGCGGGGGGCTACACCTTC
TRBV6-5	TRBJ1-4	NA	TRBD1	CASAPDRGNEKLFF	TGTGCCAGCGCGCCGGACAGGGGTAATGAAAAACTGTTTTTT
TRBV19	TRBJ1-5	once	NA	CASSTGFPPQHF	TGTGCCAGTAGTACCGGATTCCCGCCCCAGCATTTT
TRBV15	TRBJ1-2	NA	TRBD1	CATSRDLGGGQGGYTF	TGTGCCACCAGCAGAGATCTAGGGGGCGGACAGGGAGGCTACACCTTC
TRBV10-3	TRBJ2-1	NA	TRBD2	CAISGGGTSGGSSYNEQFF	TGTGCCATCAGTGGGGGAGGGACTAGCGGTGGAAGCTCCTACAATGAGCAGTTCTTC
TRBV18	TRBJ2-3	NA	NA	CASPLGGSADTQYF	TGTGCCAGTCCCCTAGGAGGGAGCGCAGATACGCAGTATTTT
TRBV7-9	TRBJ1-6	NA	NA	CASSDFGGNVNNSPLHF	TGTGCCAGCAGCGACTTTGGGGGCAACGTTAATAATTCACCCCTCCACTTT
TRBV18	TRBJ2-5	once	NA	CASSPLTNRETQYF	TGTGCCAGCTCACCACTGACAAACCGGGAGACCCAGTACTTC
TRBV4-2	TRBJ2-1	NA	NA	CASSRRASPGWGEQFF	TGTGCCAGCAGCCGGCGAGCTTCTCCTGGGTGGGGTGAGCAGTTCTTC
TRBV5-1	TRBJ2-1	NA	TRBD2	CASSRLAGHADEQFF	TGCGCCAGCAGCAGATTAGCGGGACATGCTGATGAGCAGTTCTTC
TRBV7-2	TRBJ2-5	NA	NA	CASSLRRGEETQYF	TGTGCCAGCAGCTTAAGGAGGGGTGAAGAGACCCAGTACTTC
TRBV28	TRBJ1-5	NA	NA	CASSLGGARGQPQHF	TGTGCCAGCAGTTTGGGGGGAGCCCGGGGTCAGCCCCAGCATTTT
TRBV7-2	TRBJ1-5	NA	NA	CASSLRFGQPQHF	TGTGCCAGCAGCTTAAGGTTTGGTCAGCCCCAGCATTTT
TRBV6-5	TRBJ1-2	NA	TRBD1	CASSYPGTGIYGYTF	TGTGCCAGCAGTTACCCCGGGACAGGGATCTATGGCTACACCTTC
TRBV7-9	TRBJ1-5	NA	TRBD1	CASSSGQGNSNQPQHF	TGTGCCAGCAGCTCCGGACAGGGTAATAGCAATCAGCCCCAGCATTTT
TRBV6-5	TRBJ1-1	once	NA	CASSLTVNTEAFF	TGTGCCAGCAGTCTGACAGTGAACACTGAAGCTTTCTTT
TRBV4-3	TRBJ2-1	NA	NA	CASIHGGDDNNEQFF	TGCGCCAGCATTCATGGGGGTGATGACAACAATGAGCAGTTCTTC
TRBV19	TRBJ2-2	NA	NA	CAIGRSIWFGELFF	TGTGCCATCGGACGGAGTATATGGTTTGGGGAGCTGTTTTTT
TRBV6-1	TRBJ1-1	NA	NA	CASSEGVGYTEAFF	TGTGCCAGCAGTGAGGGGGTGGGGTACACTGAAGCTTTCTTT
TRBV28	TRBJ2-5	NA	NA	CASSLPSGVQETQYF	TGTGCCAGCAGTTTACCGTCAGGGGTCCAAGAGACCCAGTACTTC
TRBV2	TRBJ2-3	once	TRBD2	CARTSGITDTQYF	TGTGCCAGAACTAGCGGAATCACAGATACGCAGTATTTT
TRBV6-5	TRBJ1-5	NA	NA	CASMGGSNQPQHF	TGTGCCAGCATGGGGGGGAGCAATCAGCCCCAGCATTTT
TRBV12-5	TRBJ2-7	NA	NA	CASGVRDEQYF	TGTGCTAGTGGTGTCCGGGACGAGCAGTACTTC
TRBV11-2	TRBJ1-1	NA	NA	CASSLARNTEAFF	TGTGCCAGCAGCTTGGCGCGGAACACTGAAGCTTTCTTT
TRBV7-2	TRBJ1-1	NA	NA	CASSLETRERVF	TGTGCCAGCAGCTTAGAGACCCGGGAGAGGGTCTTT
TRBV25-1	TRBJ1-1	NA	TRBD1	CASRPTGTGAFF	TGTGCCAGCAGACCGACAGGGACGGGGGCTTTCTTT
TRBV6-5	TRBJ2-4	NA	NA	CASSPYPGIGAYF	TGTGCCAGCAGTCCCTATCCCGGGATCGGCGCGTACTTC
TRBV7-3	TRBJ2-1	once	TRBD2	CASSPKGLAGHNEQFF	TGTGCCAGCAGCCCTAAGGGACTAGCGGGCCACAATGAGCAGTTCTTC
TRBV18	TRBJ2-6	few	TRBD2	CASSPRGLAGAGANVLTF	TGTGCCAGCTCACCCCGGGGACTAGCGGGAGCAGGGGCCAACGTCCTGACTTTC
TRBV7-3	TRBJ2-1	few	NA	CASSLRPDSSYNEQFF	TGTGCCAGCAGCTTAAGACCGGACAGCTCCTACAATGAGCAGTTCTTC
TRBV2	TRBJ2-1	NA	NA	CASRNRVNEQFF	TGTGCCAGCAGAAACAGGGTCAATGAGCAGTTCTTC
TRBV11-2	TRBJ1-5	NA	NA	CASSLDLPGRGNQPQHF	TGTGCCAGCAGCTTAGACCTCCCGGGGAGGGGCAATCAGCCCCAGCATTTT
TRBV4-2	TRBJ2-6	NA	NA	CASSQEPGGPVSGANVLTF	TGTGCCAGCAGCCAAGAGCCCGGAGGGCCCGTCTCTGGGGCCAACGTCCTGACTTTC
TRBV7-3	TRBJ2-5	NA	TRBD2	CASSLKGGLAGFQETQYF	TGTGCCAGCAGCCTAAAGGGCGGACTAGCGGGGTTCCAAGAGACCCAGTACTTC
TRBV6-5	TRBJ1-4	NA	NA	CASSYGGSGEKLFF	TGTGCCAGCAGTTACGGGGGTTCCGGAGAAAAACTGTTTTTT
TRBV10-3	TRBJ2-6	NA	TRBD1	CAISAGQGSSGANVLTF	TGTGCCATCAGTGCGGGACAGGGGAGCTCTGGGGCCAACGTCCTGACTTTC
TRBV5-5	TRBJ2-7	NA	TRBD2	CASSMNPAGVGRPGSYEQYF	TGTGCCAGCAGCATGAACCCAGCGGGAGTAGGAAGGCCGGGCTCCTACGAGCAGTACTTC
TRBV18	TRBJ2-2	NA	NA	CASSPRTSPNTGELFF	TGTGCCAGCTCACCAAGAACTAGCCCGAACACCGGGGAGCTGTTTTTT
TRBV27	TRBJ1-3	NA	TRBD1	CASSSRTGGGGNTIYF	TGTGCCAGCAGTTCGAGGACAGGGGGCGGGGGAAACACCATATATTTT
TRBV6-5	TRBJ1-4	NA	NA	CASSVNEKLFF	TGTGCCAGCAGCGTGAATGAAAAACTGTTTTTT
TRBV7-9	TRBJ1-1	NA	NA	CASSLAEGTEAFF	TGTGCCAGCAGCTTAGCCGAGGGAACTGAAGCTTTCTTT
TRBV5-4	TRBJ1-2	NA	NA	CASSLLARPNYGYTF	TGTGCCAGCAGCTTGTTAGCCAGGCCTAACTATGGCTACACCTTC
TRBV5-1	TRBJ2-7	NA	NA	CASSLGSGLRNEQYF	TGCGCCAGCAGCTTGGGCTCTGGGCTTAGGAACGAGCAGTACTTC
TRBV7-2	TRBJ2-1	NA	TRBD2	CASSLATSGGNEQFF	TGTGCCAGCAGCTTAGCGACTAGCGGGGGCAATGAGCAGTTCTTC
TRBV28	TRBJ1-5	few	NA	CASRPLAREPQHF	TGTGCCAGCAGACCTCTGGCCAGGGAGCCCCAGCATTTT
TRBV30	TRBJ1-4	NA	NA	CAWSERDGEKLFF	TGTGCCTGGAGCGAACGGGACGGGGAAAAACTGTTTTTT
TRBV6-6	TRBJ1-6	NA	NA	CASSNERGHASPLHF	TGTGCCAGCAGTAACGAGAGGGGTCATGCTTCACCCCTCCACTTT
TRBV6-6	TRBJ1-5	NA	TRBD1	CASRPTGGRGQPQHF	TGTGCCAGCAGGCCCACAGGGGGCAGGGGTCAGCCCCAGCATTTT